This T cell receptor (beta chain) was observed in a study of T cells in women clearing cervical HPV infection. Turning to the study itself: Case blood drawn at lesion detection; control blood after infection cleared.

immunoSEQ multiplex PCR used an average of roughly 1,300 ng genomic DNA. Only in-frame clones appear in the TCRdb table, and some are missing; sequencing was by immunoSEQ multiplex PCR. The table for this sample gives 20,000 to 25,000 clones. Points on this clone: Its antigen is undetermined. The same CDR3 can be traced to other DNA sequences in this sample.

Whole-study results and caveats: CIN3+ cases had significantly higher TCR repertoire richness than controls, but evenness did not differ.

This sequence was found in a woman between 18 and 70 years old with a cervical HPV16 infection that either progressed to CIN3+ or cleared (not recorded which). Sequenced input: blood buffy coat.

The sequenced CDR3 bases are TGTGCCAGCTCACCATTCACAGGCTCCTACAATGAG. Protein sequence: CASSPFTGSYNE. The entire CDR3 reads CASSPFTGSYNEQFF. The chain employs TRBV18 and TRBJ2-1; D might be TRBD1 (5 bases). The read finishes 3 residues shy of the CDR3 end, and the germline J gene is used to complete it. The CDR3 has 15 amino acids. V was pared by 2 bases and J by 0 bases, with 8 bases between. Germline-derived CDR1 and CDR2 are KGHSH and LQKENI.